This is a list of T cell receptor beta chains from one sample in a study of T cells in Graves' hyperthyroidism and ophthalmopathy. TCRdb analysed the multiplex PCR reads with MiXCR anew, one entry per CDR3 protein. Of around 430,000 distinct CDR3 sequences listed, more than 12% are singletons. Material: blood. The source of these receptors is a woman under 40 with Graves' hyperthyroidism. Both conserved end residues are part of each CDR3. Fields, in order: D gene, J gene, V gene, CDR3 protein. The D gene is left open where the match is weak.

>-|TRBJ2-7|TRBV7-8
CASSLNLVDAFDEQYF
>TRBD1|TRBJ1-6|TRBV27
CASANADRPSPLHF
>-|TRBJ2-7|TRBV4-1
CASSPGPLTYEQYF
>TRBD2|TRBJ2-7|TRBV3-1
CASSHASGRAYEQYF
>-|TRBJ2-7|TRBV5-6
CASRLRQTYSYEQYF
>TRBD2|TRBJ2-1|TRBV10-2
CASSDNSGRTYNEQFF
>-|TRBJ2-1|TRBV5-1
CASSYEGRTAVNEQFF
>TRBD1|TRBJ1-1|TRBV6-1
CASSPGGREAFF
>-|TRBJ2-7|TRBV20-1
CSARDHGNEQYF
>-|TRBJ2-2|TRBV19
CASNIGPGVNTGELFF
>-|TRBJ2-7|TRBV14
CASSHRAEWGPREQYF
>TRBD1|TRBJ2-6|TRBV5-1
CASSPGQGARGGVLTF
>TRBD1|TRBJ2-7|TRBV29-1
CSVQPQGAGEQYF
>TRBD2|TRBJ2-1|TRBV20-1
CSARDGGLAGHNEQFF
>TRBD2|TRBJ2-3|TRBV6-6
CASSYSWTRVDTQYF
>TRBD1|TRBJ2-7|TRBV10-3
CAISRDRESYEQYF
>TRBD1|TRBJ2-7|TRBV20-1
CSATGQDYEQYF
>TRBD2|TRBJ2-3|TRBV9
CATSVVPGGRGTDTQYF
>TRBD2|TRBJ2-1|TRBV5-1
CASSGSGDQKGEQFF
>-|TRBJ1-2|TRBV20-1
CRPSAGVLNYGYTF
>TRBD2|TRBJ2-1|TRBV13
CASSLDGRGSFNEQFF
>-|TRBJ2-2|TRBV12-3/TRBV12-4
CASSLGTSGALGGSCFF
>TRBD2|TRBJ2-7|TRBV30
CAWRDGRAFSYEQYF
>-|TRBJ2-1|TRBV5-8
CASSLDQRLHNEQFF
>TRBD1|TRBJ2-6|TRBV10-3
CAISEGTGAGANVLTF
>TRBD2|TRBJ2-7|TRBV5-1
CASSLETSGRNEQYF
>-|TRBJ2-7|TRBV29-1
CSVGGAYEQYF
>TRBD2|TRBJ2-7|TRBV29-1
CSVGNRTSGMVYEQYF
>-|TRBJ2-1|TRBV30
CAWVPFPIGDEQFF
>-|TRBJ2-1|TRBV5-1
CASSFVKNEQFF
>TRBD2|TRBJ2-7|TRBV25-1
CASSDTSGRYTYEQYF
>TRBD2|TRBJ2-5|TRBV5-1
CASRTGTSGTQETQYF
>TRBD2|TRBJ2-1|TRBV6-1
CASSTRTSQQFF
>-|TRBJ2-7|TRBV11-2
CASSLGAGPSYEQYF
>-|TRBJ1-1|TRBV3-1
CASSQVGDTEAFF
>TRBD1|TRBJ2-2|TRBV7-8
CASSLEVSSRGRNTGELFF
>-|TRBJ2-7|TRBV18
CASSPKSGDLSYEQYF
>-|TRBJ2-4|TRBV20-1
CSARKGGGKNIQYF
>-|TRBJ2-7|TRBV20-1
CSALDTASYEQYF
>-|TRBJ2-7|TRBV28
CASNIRGPKGSYEQYF
>TRBD2|TRBJ2-3|TRBV7-2
CASSFRVAGITSTDTQYF
>-|TRBJ2-7|TRBV7-6
CASSLGAGPYEQYF